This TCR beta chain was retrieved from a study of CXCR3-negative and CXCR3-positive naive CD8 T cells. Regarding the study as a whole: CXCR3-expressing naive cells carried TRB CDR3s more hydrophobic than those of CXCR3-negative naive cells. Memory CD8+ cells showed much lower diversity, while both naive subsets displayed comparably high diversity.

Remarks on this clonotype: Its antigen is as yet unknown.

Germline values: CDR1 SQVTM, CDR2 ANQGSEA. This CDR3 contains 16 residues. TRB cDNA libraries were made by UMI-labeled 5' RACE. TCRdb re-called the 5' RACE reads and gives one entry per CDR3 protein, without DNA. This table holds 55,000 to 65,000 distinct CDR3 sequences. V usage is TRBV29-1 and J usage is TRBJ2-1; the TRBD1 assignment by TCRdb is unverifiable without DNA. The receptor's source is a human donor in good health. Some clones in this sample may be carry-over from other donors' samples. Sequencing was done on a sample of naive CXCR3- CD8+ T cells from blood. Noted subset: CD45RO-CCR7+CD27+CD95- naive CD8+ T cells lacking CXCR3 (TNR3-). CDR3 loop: CSVEVQGALRYNEQFF.